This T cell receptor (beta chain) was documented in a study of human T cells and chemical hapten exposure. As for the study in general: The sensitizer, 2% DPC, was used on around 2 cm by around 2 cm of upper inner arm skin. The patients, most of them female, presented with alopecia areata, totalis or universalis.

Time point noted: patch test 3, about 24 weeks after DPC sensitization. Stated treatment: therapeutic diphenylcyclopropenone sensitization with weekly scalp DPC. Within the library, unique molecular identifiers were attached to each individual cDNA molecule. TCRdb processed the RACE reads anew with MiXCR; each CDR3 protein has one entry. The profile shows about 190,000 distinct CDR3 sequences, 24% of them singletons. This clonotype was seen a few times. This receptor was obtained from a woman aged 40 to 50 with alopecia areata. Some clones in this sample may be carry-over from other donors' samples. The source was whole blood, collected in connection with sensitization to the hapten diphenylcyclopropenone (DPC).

The CDR3 loop is CASTLFKVSNQLGSIQYF. The CDR3 nucleotides are TGTGCCAGCACCCTATTTAAGGTGTCGAACCAACTAGGGAGCATTCAGTACTTC. The V gene is TRBV6-1, the J gene TRBJ2-4, with D perhaps matching TRBD2 (5 bases). Trimming shortened V by 7 bases and J by 9 bases, and 31 bases separated the two germline ends. Germline loops: CDR1 MNHNS, CDR2 SASEGT. The CDR3 has 18 amino acids.